The clone carrying this T cell receptor beta chain has just a few counts. Its antigen remains unidentified. This record belongs to a study of shared clonotypes between healthy human individuals. Study conclusions and caveats: Among donors, clonotype sharing was expected to be affected by sequencing depth. Larger richness was generally estimated for naive than memory subsets.

The assay ran at deep level. Repertoires were generated with immunoSEQ multiplex PCR, while TCRdb's copy carries only in-frame clones and drops some. The data contain approximately 100,000 clones, about 67% of them singletons. This CDR3 is built from 15 residues. Trimming removed 3 bases from V and 2 bases from J, with 14 bases in between. Germline V gives CDR1 WSHSY, CDR2 SAAADI. The V call is TRBV10-2, the J call TRBJ2-7; tentatively, D is TRBD1 (6 bases). The receptor was isolated from a woman aged 25 to 39 in good health. Sequenced sample: memory CD8+ T cells sorted from blood. Subset noted: CD45RO+ cells pooled with CCR7-negative TemRA cells. CDR3 residues: CASSDSGRGPYEQYF. The CDR3 nucleotides read TGCGCCAGCAGTGATTCTGGCAGGGGTCCCTACGAGCAGTACTTC.